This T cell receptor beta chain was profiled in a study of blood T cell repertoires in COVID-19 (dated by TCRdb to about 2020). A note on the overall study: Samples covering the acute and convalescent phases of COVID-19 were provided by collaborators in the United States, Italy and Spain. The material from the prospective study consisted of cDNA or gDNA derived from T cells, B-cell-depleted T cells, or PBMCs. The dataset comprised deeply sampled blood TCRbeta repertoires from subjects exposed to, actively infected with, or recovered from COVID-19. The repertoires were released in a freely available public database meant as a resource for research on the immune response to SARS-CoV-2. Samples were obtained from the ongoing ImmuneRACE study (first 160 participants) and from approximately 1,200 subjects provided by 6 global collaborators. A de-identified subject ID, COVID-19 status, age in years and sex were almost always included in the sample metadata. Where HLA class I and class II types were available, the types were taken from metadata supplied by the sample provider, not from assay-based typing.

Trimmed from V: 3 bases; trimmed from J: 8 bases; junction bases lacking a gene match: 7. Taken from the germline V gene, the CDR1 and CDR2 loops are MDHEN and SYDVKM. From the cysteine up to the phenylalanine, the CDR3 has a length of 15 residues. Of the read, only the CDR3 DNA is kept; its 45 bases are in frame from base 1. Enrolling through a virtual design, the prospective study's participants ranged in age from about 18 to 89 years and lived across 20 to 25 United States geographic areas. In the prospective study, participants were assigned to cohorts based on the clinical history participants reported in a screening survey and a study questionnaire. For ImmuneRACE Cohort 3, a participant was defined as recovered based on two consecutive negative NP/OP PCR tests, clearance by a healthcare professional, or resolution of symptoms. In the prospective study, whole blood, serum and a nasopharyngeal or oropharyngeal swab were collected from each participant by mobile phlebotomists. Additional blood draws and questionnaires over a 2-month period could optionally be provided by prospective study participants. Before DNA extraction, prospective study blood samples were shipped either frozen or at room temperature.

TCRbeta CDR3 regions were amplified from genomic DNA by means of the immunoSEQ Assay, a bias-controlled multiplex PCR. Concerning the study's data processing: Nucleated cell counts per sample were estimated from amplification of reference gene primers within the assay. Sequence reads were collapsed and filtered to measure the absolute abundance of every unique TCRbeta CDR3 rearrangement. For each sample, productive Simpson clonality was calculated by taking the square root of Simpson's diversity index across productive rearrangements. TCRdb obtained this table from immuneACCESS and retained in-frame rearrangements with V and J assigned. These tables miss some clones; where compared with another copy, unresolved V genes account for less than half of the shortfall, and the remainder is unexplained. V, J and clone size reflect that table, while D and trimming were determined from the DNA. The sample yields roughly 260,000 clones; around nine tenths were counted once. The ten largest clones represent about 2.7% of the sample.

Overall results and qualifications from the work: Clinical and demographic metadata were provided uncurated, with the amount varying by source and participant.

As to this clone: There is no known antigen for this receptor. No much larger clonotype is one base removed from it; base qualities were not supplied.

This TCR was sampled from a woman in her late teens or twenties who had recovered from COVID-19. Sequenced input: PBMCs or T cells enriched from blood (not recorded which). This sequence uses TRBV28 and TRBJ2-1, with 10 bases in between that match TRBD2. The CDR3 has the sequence CASSFLAGGIDEQFF. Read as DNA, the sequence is TGTGCCAGCAGTTTTTTAGCGGGAGGTATAGATGAGCAGTTCTTC. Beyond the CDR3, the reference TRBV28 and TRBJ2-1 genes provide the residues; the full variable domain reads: DVKVTQSSRYLVKRTGEKVFLECVQDMDHENMFWYRQDPGLGLRLIYFSYDVKMKEKGDIPEGYSVSREKKERFSLILESASTNQTSMYLCASSFLAGGIDEQFFGPGTRLTVL.